This TCR beta chain originates from a study of T-cell reconstitution after alpha-beta-depleted transplantation in children. The TCRbeta library incorporated unique molecular identifiers. TCRdb reanalysed the PCR reads using MiXCR and keeps one entry per CDR3 protein. This table holds roughly 100,000 distinct CDR3 sequences, 7% to 9% found once. Per germline, CDR1 KGHSH and CDR2 LQKENI. Unmatched junction bases numbered 7, after V lost 4 bases and J lost 2 bases. The CDR3 extends over 15 amino acids. This chain links TRBV18 with TRBJ2-5; 7 bases line up with TRBD1. This receptor was taken from a human donor who donated a stem cell graft to a child with congenital amegakaryocytic thrombocytopenia. The input for sequencing was PBMCs from the stem cell graft donor, taken from the stem cell graft. The DNA of the CDR3 is TGTGCCAGCTCACTACTCGGGACAGTTCAAGAGACCCAGTACTTC. Translated, it gives CASSLLGTVQETQYF.